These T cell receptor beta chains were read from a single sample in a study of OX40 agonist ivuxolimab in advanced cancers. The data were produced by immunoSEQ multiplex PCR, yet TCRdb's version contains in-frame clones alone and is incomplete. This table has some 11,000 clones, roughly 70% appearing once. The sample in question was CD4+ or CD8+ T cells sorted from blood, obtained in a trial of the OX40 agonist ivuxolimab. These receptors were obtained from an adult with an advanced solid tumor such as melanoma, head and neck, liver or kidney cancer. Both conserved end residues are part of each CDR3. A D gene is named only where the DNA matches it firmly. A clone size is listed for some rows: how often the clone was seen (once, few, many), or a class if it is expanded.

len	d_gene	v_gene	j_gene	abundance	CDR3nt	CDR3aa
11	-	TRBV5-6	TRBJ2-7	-	TGTGCCAGCAGCGGGACCTACGAGCAGTACTTC	CASSGTYEQYF
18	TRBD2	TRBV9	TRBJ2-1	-	TGTGCCAGCAGCGTAGGTGCCCAACTAGCGGGAGGCGTCAATGAGCAGTTCTTC	CASSVGAQLAGGVNEQFF
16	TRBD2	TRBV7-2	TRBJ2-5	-	TGTGCCAGCAGCTTAGGAGTAGGCGGGAGTCAAGAGACCCAGTACTTC	CASSLGVGGSQETQYF
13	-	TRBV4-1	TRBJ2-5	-	TGCGCCAGCAGCCAAAGGAGGGAAGAGACCCAGTACTTC	CASSQRREETQYF
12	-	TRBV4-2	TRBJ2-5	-	TGTGCCAGCAGCCAAGACGGTGCGACCCAGTACTTC	CASSQDGATQYF
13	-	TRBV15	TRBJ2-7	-	TGTGCCACCAGCACAGGGGTGGGTTACGAGCAGTACTTC	CATSTGVGYEQYF
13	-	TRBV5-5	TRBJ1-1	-	TGTGCCAGCAGCTTGGTGAAGTACACTGAAGCTTTCTTT	CASSLVKYTEAFF
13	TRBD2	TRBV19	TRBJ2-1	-	TGTGCCAGTTCCCTCCGGACTAGTTATGAGCAGTTCTTC	CASSLRTSYEQFF
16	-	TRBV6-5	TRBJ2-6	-	TGTGCCAGCAGTTTCCAGGGCTCCTCTGGGGCCAACGTCCTGACTTTC	CASSFQGSSGANVLTF
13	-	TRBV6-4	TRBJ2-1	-	TGTGCCAGCAGTGACGTCGCCAACAATGAGCAGTTCTTC	CASSDVANNEQFF
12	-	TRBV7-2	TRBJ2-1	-	TGTGCCAGCAGCTCCCACAACAATGAGCAGTTCTTC	CASSSHNNEQFF
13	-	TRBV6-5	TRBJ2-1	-	TGTGCCAGCAGTTACGTGGACTACAATGAGCAGTTCTTC	CASSYVDYNEQFF
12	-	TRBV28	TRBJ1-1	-	TGTGCCAGCAGTTTCGTTGAGACTGAAGCTTTCTTT	CASSFVETEAFF
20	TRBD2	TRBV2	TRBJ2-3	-	TGTGCCAGCAGTGACCTACTAACAGTACCGGGACTAGTAGGCACAGATACGCAGTATTTT	CASSDLLTVPGLVGTDTQYF
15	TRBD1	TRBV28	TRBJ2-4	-	TGTGCCAGCAGTCCCGAGGACAGGGGGCGAAACATTCAGTACTTC	CASSPEDRGRNIQYF
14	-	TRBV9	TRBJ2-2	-	TGTGCCAGCAGCCCCGGGTGGGGCACCGGGGAGCTGTTTTTT	CASSPGWGTGELFF
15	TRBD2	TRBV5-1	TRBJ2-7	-	TGCGCCAGCAGCTTTGGACTAGCGGGGGCCTACGAGCAGTACTTC	CASSFGLAGAYEQYF
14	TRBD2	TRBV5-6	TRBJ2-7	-	TGTGCCAGCAGCTCCTCGACTAGCGGCTACGAGCAGTACTTC	CASSSSTSGYEQYF
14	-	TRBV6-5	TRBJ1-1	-	TGTGCCAGCAGTTACTCGTCCGGGGGGACTGAAGCTTTCTTT	CASSYSSGGTEAFF
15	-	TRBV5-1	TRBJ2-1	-	TGCGCCAGCAGCTTGTACGGTCTAGCTTACAATGAGCAGTTCTTC	CASSLYGLAYNEQFF
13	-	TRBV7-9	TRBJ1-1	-	TGTGCCAGCAGCTTAGAAGGGAGCACTGAAGCTTTCTTT	CASSLEGSTEAFF
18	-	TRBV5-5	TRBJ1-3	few	TGTGCCAGCAGCCCTTCAACAACAGGTACCATCTCTGGAAACACCATATATTTT	CASSPSTTGTISGNTIYF
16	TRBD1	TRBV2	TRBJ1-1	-	TGTGCCAGCAGTGCAAGTCCCGGGACAGGGAACACTGAAGCTTTCTTT	CASSASPGTGNTEAFF
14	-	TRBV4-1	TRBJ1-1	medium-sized	TGCGCCAGCAGCCAAGAGGCGGGGAATACTGAAGCTTTCTTT	CASSQEAGNTEAFF
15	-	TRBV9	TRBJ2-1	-	TGTGCCAGCACCACCGGGGACAAAACTCTCAATGAGCAGTTCTTC	CASTTGDKTLNEQFF
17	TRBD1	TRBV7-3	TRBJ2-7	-	TGTGCCAGCAGCTTAGGGACAGGGGGTTCCAGCTCCTACGAGCAGTACTTC	CASSLGTGGSSSYEQYF
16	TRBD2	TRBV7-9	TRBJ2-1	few	TGTGCCAGCAGCAACACCGGGACTAGCGGGAGTTATGAGCAGTTCTTC	CASSNTGTSGSYEQFF
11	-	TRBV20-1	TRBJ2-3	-	TGCAGTGCCGAAAGCACAGATACGCAGTATTTT	CSAESTDTQYF
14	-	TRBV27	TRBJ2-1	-	TGTGCCAGCAGTTTACGGAGTCCAGGCGATGAGCAGTTCTTC	CASSLRSPGDEQFF
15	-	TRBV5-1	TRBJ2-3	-	TGCGCCAGCAGCTTGGTGACTGGCAGCACAGATACGCAGTATTTT	CASSLVTGSTDTQYF
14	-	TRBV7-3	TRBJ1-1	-	TGTGCCAGCAGCCCGGGGATCATGAACACTGAAGCTTTCTTT	CASSPGIMNTEAFF
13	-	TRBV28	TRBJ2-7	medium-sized	TGTGCCAGCAGTTTTAGGGGTTTCTACGAGCAGTACTTC	CASSFRGFYEQYF
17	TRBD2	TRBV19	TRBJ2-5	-	TGTGCCAGTAGTATAGAAGATCTAGCGGGAGGGGAAGAGACCCAGTACTTC	CASSIEDLAGGEETQYF
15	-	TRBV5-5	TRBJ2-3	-	TGTGCCAGCAGCCGAGGCTCGCGGACCACAGATACGCAGTATTTT	CASSRGSRTTDTQYF
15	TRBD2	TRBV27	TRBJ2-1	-	TGTGCCAGCAGTTACCTCTCGGGAGGGCCTGATGAGCAGTTCTTC	CASSYLSGGPDEQFF
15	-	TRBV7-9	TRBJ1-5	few	TGTGCCAGCAGCCACACCACCGCGGGGGATCAGCCCCAGCATTTT	CASSHTTAGDQPQHF
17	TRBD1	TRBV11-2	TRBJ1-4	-	TGTGCCAGCAGCCTGGTGGGACAGGGGATTTCAAATGAAAAACTGTTTTTT	CASSLVGQGISNEKLFF
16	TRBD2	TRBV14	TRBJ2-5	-	TGTGCCAGCAGCCAAGCATTAGCGGGAGTGGCAGAGACCCAGTACTTC	CASSQALAGVAETQYF
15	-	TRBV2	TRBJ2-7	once	TGTGCCAGCTTAAATCCGGGACACCCTTCCTACGAGCAGTACTTC	CASLNPGHPSYEQYF
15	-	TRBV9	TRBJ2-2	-	TGTGCCAGCAGCCTCGGAAGGTGGGGCACCGGGGAGCTGTTTTTT	CASSLGRWGTGELFF
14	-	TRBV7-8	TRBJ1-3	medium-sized	TGTGCCAGCAGCTTAGACGCAACTGGAAACACCATATATTTT	CASSLDATGNTIYF
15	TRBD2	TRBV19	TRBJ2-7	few	TGTGCCAGTAGTCTCGGGACTAGCGGAGTCTACGAGCAGTACTTC	CASSLGTSGVYEQYF
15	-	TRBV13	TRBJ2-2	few	TGTGCCAGCAGCTTAATACAAACCAACACCGGGGAGCTGTTTTTT	CASSLIQTNTGELFF
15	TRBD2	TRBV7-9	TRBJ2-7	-	TGTGCCAGCAGTCCTAGCGGGAGGGTAGTCTACGAGCAGTACTTC	CASSPSGRVVYEQYF
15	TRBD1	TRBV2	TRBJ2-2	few	TGTGCCAGCATTGGCAGGGGGCTTAGAACCGGGGAGCTGTTTTTT	CASIGRGLRTGELFF
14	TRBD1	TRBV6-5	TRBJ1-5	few	TGTGCCAGCAGGAGGACAGGGCGCAATCAGCCCCAGCATTTT	CASRRTGRNQPQHF
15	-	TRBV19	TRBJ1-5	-	TGTGCCAGTAGTATCGTCTCAGGTTGGCATCAGCCCCAGCATTTT	CASSIVSGWHQPQHF